This T cell receptor (beta chain) emerged from a study of blood T cell repertoires in COVID-19. A PCR-confirmed or clinician-diagnosed COVID-19 case had contacted exposed participants within 2 weeks of entry. CDR3 length: 12 amino acids. Per the germline V gene, CDR1 is MNHEY and CDR2 is SVGAGI. V shed 6 bases and J 11 bases; nucleotides not matched to a gene: 3. The protocol was immunoSEQ multiplex PCR, while the TCRdb copy is restricted to in-frame clones and leaves out a portion. The table lists under 250,000 clones, approximately 89% of them singletons. The V and J genes are TRBV6-5 and TRBJ1-5; 11 bases fit TRBD1. The sample taken for sequencing was PBMCs or T cells enriched from blood (not recorded which). The TCR was taken from a woman under 40 who had been exposed to COVID-19. The CDR3 reads CASRKGQGAQHF. The CDR3 coding sequence is TGTGCCAGCAGAAAGGGACAGGGGGCCCAGCATTTT.